What follows are 22 T cell receptor beta chains derived from one specimen sequenced in a study of T cell responses to AZD1222 COVID-19 vaccine. Profiling relied on immunoSEQ multiplex PCR, and the TCRdb table lists in-frame clones only, not all of them. The sample carries 150,000 or so clones, around 94% recorded once. Specimen: peripheral blood, collected 28 days after the second AZD1222 dose. The receptors originated from an adult who received the AZD1222 COVID-19 vaccine.

The rearrangement joins TRBV4-3 to TRBJ2-1; TRBD1 aligns across 7 bases. Germline-derived CDR1 and CDR2 are LGHNA and YSLEER. Unmatched junction bases numbered 4, after V lost 3 bases and J lost 8 bases. The CDR3 consists of 13 residues. The CDR3 reads CASSQATGDEQFF. CDR3 coding DNA: TGCGCCAGCAGCCAGGCTACAGGGGATGAGCAGTTCTTC.

The V gene is TRBV2, the J gene TRBJ1-5; D perhaps matches TRBD1 (6 bases). V was clipped by 6 bases and J by 0 bases, with 12 bases between them. The CDR3 covers 15 residues. Germline CDR1 SNHLY, CDR2 FYNNEI. CDR3 sequence (DNA): TGTGCCAGCAGACGGGACATTTATAGCAATCAGCCCCAGCATTTT. It encodes CASRRDIYSNQPQHF.

The V call is TRBV5-5, the J call TRBJ1-2, with 12 bases aligning to TRBD1. The ends lost 3 bases at V and 7 bases at J; junction bases unmatched: 4. The CDR3 sequence is 14 residues long. Germline V gives CDR1 SGHKS, CDR2 YYEKEE (reference sequence). The CDR3 protein is CASSYGTGGLGYTF. The CDR3 nucleotides read TGTGCCAGCAGCTACGGGACAGGGGGCCTTGGCTACACCTTC.

This sequence joins TRBV5-5 and TRBJ1-2, with D tentatively TRBD1 (6 bases). CDR1 and CDR2 (germline): SGHKS, YYEKEE (reference sequence). There are 12 residues in the CDR3. V lost 8 bases to trimming and J lost 6 bases, with 14 bases between them. CDR3 bases: TGTGCCAGTACCGTAGGGGGTGATGGCTACACCTTC. This translates into CASTVGGDGYTF. Drawing the rest from reference TRBV5-5 and TRBJ1-2, the complete variable domain is DAGVTQSPTHLIKTRGQQVTLRCSPISGHKSVSWYQQVLGQGPQFIFQYYEKEERGRGNFPDRFSARQFPNYSSELNVNALLLGDSALYLCASTVGGDGYTFGSGTRLTVV.

The count of this clone is one. This rearrangement joins TRBV6-5 to TRBJ2-3, with 8 nucleotides matching TRBD2. The CDR3 totals 14 residues. Looked up from germline, CDR1 is MNHEY and CDR2 is SVGAGI. V was pared by 2 bases and J by 6 bases, with 4 bases of the junction left unmatched. Written as DNA, the CDR3 is TGTGCCAGCAGTTACGGTCTAGCGGGTGATACGCAGTATTTT. Its translation is CASSYGLAGDTQYF.

This clone has a single count. The genes are TRBV5-8 and TRBJ2-3; D possibly corresponds to TRBD2 (5 bases). The V end was cut by 3 bases, the J end by 4 bases, with 18 bases between. Germline CDR1 is SGHTS and CDR2 is YDEGEE. The CDR3 is 16 amino acids. The CDR3 loop is CASSSLGLAAADTQYF. DNA of the CDR3: TGTGCCAGCAGCTCCCTTGGGCTAGCAGCGGCAGATACGCAGTATTTT.

The V call is TRBV4-1, the J call TRBJ2-1; D possibly corresponds to TRBD2 (6 bases). Trimming stripped 4 bases from V and 7 bases from J, with 20 bases between. This CDR3 is built from 16 residues. The germline gives CDR1 MGHRA, CDR2 YSYEKL. The CDR3 loop is CASSLAVYLATNEQFF. CDR3 nucleotide sequence: TGCGCCAGCAGCCTAGCAGTATATCTAGCGACTAATGAGCAGTTCTTC.

This chain uses TRBV5-4 with TRBJ2-7, with TRBD1 identical over 10 bases. Germline-derived CDR1 and CDR2 are SGHNT and YYREEE (reference sequence). The V and J ends lost 4 bases and 1 base, in that order; junction bases with no gene match: 5. The CDR3 sequence is 15 residues long. CDR3 sequence (DNA): TGTGCCAGCAGCGCTGGGACAGGGGATTCCTACGAGCAGTACTTC. Amino acid sequence: CASSAGTGDSYEQYF.

The genes are TRBV20-1 and TRBJ1-1, with D unclear. The CDR3 contains 11 residues. The germline V gene has CDR1 DFQATT and CDR2 SNEGSKA (reference sequence). The V end was cut by 5 bases, the J end by 2 bases, with 6 bases between. The CDR3 region is CSAPVNTEAFF. The DNA for the CDR3 is TGCAGTGCTCCGGTAAACACTGAAGCTTTCTTT.

V is TRBV5-4 and J is TRBJ2-1; possibly TRBD2 for D (5 bases). Germline CDR1 SGHNT, CDR2 YYREEE (reference sequence). The V and J ends lost 1 base and 7 bases respectively, with 9 bases between them. The CDR3 spans 13 residues. The DNA for the CDR3 is TGTGCCAGCAGCTTGAAAGGCGGGAATGAGCAGTTCTTC. It specifies CASSLKGGNEQFF.

DNA for the CDR3: TGCGCCAGCAGTGAGTCGCCAGGCAGAATAGGTTCACCCCTCCACTTT. Its translation: CASSESPGRIGSPLHF. The J gene is TRBJ1-6, the V gene TRBV10-2, with no clear D. Trimming took 0 bases from V and 9 from J, leaving 15 bases between them. There are 16 residues in the CDR3. Germline V gene lookup returns CDR1 WSHSY and CDR2 SAAADI.

This rearrangement joins TRBV2 to TRBJ1-1; 12 bases align to TRBD1. J lost 8 bases, V lost 6 bases, and 22 bases had no gene match. The CDR3 is 19 residues long. The germline CDR1 and CDR2 sequences are SNHLY and FYNNEI. DNA for the CDR3: TGTGCCAGCAGGAAAGGATCCTACCGGGACAGGGGGCCCTCTCAGGAAGCTTTCTTT. This gives the protein CASRKGSYRDRGPSQEAFF.

The chain combines TRBV6-6 with TRBJ1-4; a possible D gene is TRBD1 (6 bases). The V and J ends lost 6 bases and 6 bases respectively, with 14 bases between them. The CDR3 contains 14 residues. CDR1 and CDR2 (germline): MNHNY, SVGAGI (reference sequence). CDR3 bases: TGTGCCAGCAGAACGCAGGGGAAATATGAAAAACTGTTTTTT. Amino acids: CASRTQGKYEKLFF.

The V and J genes are TRBV6-4 and TRBJ1-1; unclear D gene. The CDR3 length is 11 residues. The germline V gene encodes CDR1 MRHNA and CDR2 SNTAGT. V was shortened by 9 bases and J by 7 bases, with 12 bases between the two germline ends. CDR3 region: CARTPKLEAFF. DNA for the CDR3: TGTGCCAGGACTCCTAAACTTGAAGCTTTCTTT.

The rearrangement joins TRBV5-1 to TRBJ1-3; the match to TRBD1 covers 11 bases. With 4 bases clipped from V and 2 bases from J, the junction kept 5 bases outside the gene matches. The CDR3 totals 16 residues. Germline V gene lookup returns CDR1 SGHRS and CDR2 YFSETQ. CDR3 region: CASSRGQGVAGNTIYF. CDR3 coding DNA: TGCGCCAGCAGCCGGGGACAGGGGGTTGCTGGAAACACCATATATTTT.

The chain combines TRBV19 with TRBJ1-4, with D possibly matching TRBD1 (5 bases). V was shortened by 6 bases and J by 7 bases, with 15 bases between the two germline ends. This CDR3 has 14 residues. Germline V gives CDR1 LNHDA, CDR2 SQIVND (reference sequence). Here the CDR3 reads CASRGRGISEKLFF. The DNA of the CDR3 is TGTGCCAGTAGGGGACGGGGCATATCTGAAAAACTGTTTTTT.

This chain joins TRBV11-3 and TRBJ2-7; 10 positions agree with TRBD2. The CDR3 consists of 17 residues. J lost 2 bases, V lost 0 bases, and 7 bases had no gene match. Per germline, CDR1 SGHNT and CDR2 YENEEA. The CDR3 here is CASSLDGLAGDAYEQYF. The CDR3 coding sequence is TGTGCCAGCAGCTTAGATGGGCTAGCGGGAGATGCCTACGAGCAGTACTTC. The complete variable domain, with remaining parts taken from reference TRBV11-3 and TRBJ2-7, reads EAGVVQSPRYKIIEKKQPVAFWCNPISGHNTLYWYLQNLGQGPELLIRYENEEAVDDSQLPKDRFSAERLKGVDSTLKIQPAELGDSAVYLCASSLDGLAGDAYEQYFGPGTRLTVT.

This rearrangement joins TRBV12-5 to TRBJ2-1; maybe TRBD1 (6 bases). V lost 6 bases and J lost 2, with 29 bases in between. This CDR3 region has 20 residues. CDR1 and CDR2 (germline): LGHNT, FRNRAP. The CDR3 DNA reads TGTGCTAGTGGACACCAACCGTCCGGGACAACCTTCACTACCTACAATGAGCAGTTCTTC. This codes for CASGHQPSGTTFTTYNEQFF. Supplemented by reference TRBV12-5 and TRBJ2-1, the full variable domain reads DARVTQTPRHKVTEMGQEVTMRCQPILGHNTVFWYRQTMMQGLELLAYFRNRAPLDDSGMPKDRFSAEMPDATLATLKIQPSEPRDSAVYFCASGHQPSGTTFTTYNEQFFGPGTRLTVL.

The chain carries TRBV27 and TRBJ1-6, with D unresolved. This CDR3 comprises 15 residues. V was trimmed by 2 bases and J by 9 bases, leaving 14 bases between them. Per the germline V gene, CDR1 is MNHEY and CDR2 is SMNVEV (reference sequence). As DNA, the CDR3 is TGTGCCAGCAGTTTAAGACCAGGAGACCCTTCACCCCTCCACTTT. It specifies CASSLRPGDPSPLHF.

The V and J genes are TRBV11-2 and TRBJ1-2, with TRBD1 matching 11 bases. Unmatched junction bases numbered 6, after V lost 5 bases and J lost 4 bases. The CDR3 totals 15 residues. From germline, CDR1 is SGHAT and CDR2 FQNNGV. The DNA of the CDR3 is TGTGCCAGCAGCCCCGGACAGGGGGCCATCTATGGCTACACCTTC. This translates into CASSPGQGAIYGYTF.

This chain uses TRBV29-1 with TRBJ1-2, with 7 nucleotides matching TRBD1. CDR1 and CDR2 (germline): SQVTM, ANQGSEA. V shed 7 bases and J 6 bases; nucleotides not matched to a gene: 8. The CDR3 runs 12 residues. The CDR3 is CSAVTGRDGYTF. The CDR3 nucleotides are TGCAGCGCCGTGACAGGGAGGGATGGCTACACCTTC. Full variable domain (rest looked up from reference TRBV29-1 and TRBJ1-2): SAVISQKPSRDICQRGTSLTIQCQVDSQVTMMFWYRQQPGQSLTLIATANQGSEATYESGFVIDKFPISRPNLTFSTLTVSNMSPEDSSIYLCSAVTGRDGYTFGSGTRLTVV.

The rearrangement links TRBV24-1 to TRBJ1-5; D might be TRBD1 (6 bases). CDR1 and CDR2 (germline): KGHDR, SFDVKD. CDR3 length: 14 amino acids. The V and J ends lost 3 bases and 8 bases respectively, with 13 bases between them. The CDR3 here is CATSDRDIWEPQHF. The DNA for the CDR3 is TGTGCCACCAGTGATCGGGACATCTGGGAGCCCCAGCATTTT.